This record looks at one T cell receptor beta chain sequence and its context. Original processing notes: Reference gene primer amplification in the assay estimated nucleated cell counts. This table comes from immunoSEQ multiplex PCR, and its TCRdb copy is limited to in-frame clones, with some not included. V, J and clone size are taken as reported in that table, and D and trimming were inferred from the DNA itself. The sample includes a few hundred thousand clones, about 87% seen only once; the top ten take just under 7%. The data were taken from a study of blood T cell repertoires in COVID-19. Looking at the study overall: Acute and convalescent COVID-19 samples came from the United States, Italy and Spain. Nucleic acid was either cDNA or gDNA, and it came from T cells, B-cell-depleted T cells, or PBMCs.

The germline gives CDR1 SGHTA, CDR2 FQGTGA. The CDR3 has 14 amino acids. V was shortened by 1 base and J by 6 bases, with 9 bases between the two germline ends. The sequence came from a woman younger than 45 who had recovered from COVID-19. The sample consisted of peripheral blood. The V call is TRBV7-3, the J call TRBJ2-2, with a tentative D call TRBD1 (5 bases). The CDR3: CASSLIGAAGELFF. The CDR3 DNA reads TGTGCCAGCAGCTTAATAGGGGCGGCCGGGGAGCTGTTTTTT.